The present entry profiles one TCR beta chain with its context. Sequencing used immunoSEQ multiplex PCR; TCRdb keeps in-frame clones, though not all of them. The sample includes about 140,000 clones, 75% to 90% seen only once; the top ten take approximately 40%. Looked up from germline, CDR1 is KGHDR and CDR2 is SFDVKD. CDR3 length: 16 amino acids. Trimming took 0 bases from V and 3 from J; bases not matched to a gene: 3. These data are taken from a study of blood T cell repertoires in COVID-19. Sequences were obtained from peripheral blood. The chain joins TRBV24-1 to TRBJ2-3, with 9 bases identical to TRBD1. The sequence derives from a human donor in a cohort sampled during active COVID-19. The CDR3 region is CATSDLKTGGTDTQYF. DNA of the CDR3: TGTGCCACCAGTGATTTGAAGACAGGGGGAACAGATACGCAGTATTTT.